A selection of T cell receptor beta chains follows, all from one sample in a study of spatial heterogeneity in lung cancer. TCRdb re-analysed the 5' RACE reads in MiXCR, keeping a single row per CDR3 protein. The sample carries 17,000 or so distinct CDR3 sequences, more than 8% recorded once. The material was PBMCs, obtained at follow-up. Every receptor here comes from a female donor with early-stage non-small cell lung cancer. The CDR3 runs from the conserved cysteine through the conserved F or W. The D gene is left open where the match is weak. Clone size is not always given. Where it is, it says once, few, many or a class for expanded clones.

v_call: TRBV20-1
clone_size: many
d_call: NA
j_call: TRBJ2-5
cdr3_aa: CSASDPQGLETQYF
cdr3_nt: TGCAGTGCTAGCGACCCACAGGGTCTTGAGACCCAGTACTTC

v_call: TRBV4-3
clone_size: NA
d_call: NA
j_call: TRBJ1-1
cdr3_aa: CASRPGGQIEAFF
cdr3_nt: TGCGCCAGCAGACCCGGTGGACAAATCGAAGCTTTCTTT

v_call: TRBV29-1
clone_size: NA
d_call: NA
j_call: TRBJ1-2
cdr3_aa: CSARDPGSYGYTF
cdr3_nt: TGCAGCGCCCGGGACCCGGGCTCCTATGGCTACACCTTC

v_call: TRBV6-5
clone_size: NA
d_call: TRBD1
j_call: TRBJ2-6
cdr3_aa: CASSYSPGTGVAGANVLTF
cdr3_nt: TGTGCCAGCAGTTATAGCCCCGGGACAGGGGTAGCTGGGGCCAACGTCCTGACTTTC

v_call: TRBV9
clone_size: many
d_call: NA
j_call: TRBJ2-4
cdr3_aa: CASSVDRVPTSIQYF
cdr3_nt: TGTGCCAGCAGCGTAGACAGGGTTCCCACAAGCATTCAGTACTTC

v_call: TRBV29-1
clone_size: NA
d_call: TRBD2
j_call: TRBJ2-1
cdr3_aa: CSVGGPTSGGGNEQFF
cdr3_nt: TGCAGCGTTGGCGGCCCTACTAGCGGGGGTGGGAATGAGCAGTTCTTC

v_call: TRBV6-6
clone_size: many
d_call: TRBD2
j_call: TRBJ2-1
cdr3_aa: CASSYSRRTSGGDEQFF
cdr3_nt: TGTGCCAGCAGTTACTCGCGCCGGACTAGCGGGGGAGATGAGCAGTTCTTC

v_call: TRBV28
clone_size: many
d_call: TRBD1
j_call: TRBJ2-6
cdr3_aa: CASSLRQGAGANVLTF
cdr3_nt: TGTGCCAGCAGTTTAAGACAGGGGGCTGGGGCCAACGTCCTGACTTTC

v_call: TRBV11-2
clone_size: many
d_call: NA
j_call: TRBJ1-6
cdr3_aa: CASSLESSYNSPLHF
cdr3_nt: TGTGCCAGCAGCTTGGAGAGCTCCTATAATTCACCCCTCCACTTT

v_call: TRBV13
clone_size: few
d_call: TRBD1
j_call: TRBJ1-2
cdr3_aa: CASRRTGRTFGYTF
cdr3_nt: TGTGCCAGCAGGCGGACAGGGCGGACTTTCGGCTACACCTTC

v_call: TRBV7-9
clone_size: many
d_call: NA
j_call: TRBJ1-4
cdr3_aa: CASSLDRNEKLFF
cdr3_nt: TGTGCCAGCAGCTTAGACAGGAATGAAAAACTGTTTTTT

v_call: TRBV7-6
clone_size: medium-sized
d_call: TRBD1
j_call: TRBJ2-1
cdr3_aa: CASSSGDRTYGEQFF
cdr3_nt: TGTGCCAGCAGCTCGGGGGACAGGACATACGGTGAGCAGTTCTTC

v_call: TRBV18
clone_size: many
d_call: TRBD1
j_call: TRBJ1-2
cdr3_aa: CASSGDRGFYTF
cdr3_nt: TGTGCCAGCTCAGGCGACAGGGGCTTCTACACCTTC

v_call: TRBV7-6
clone_size: many
d_call: NA
j_call: TRBJ1-6
cdr3_aa: CASSLVGLLGTNNSPLHF
cdr3_nt: TGTGCCAGCAGCTTAGTTGGCCTGTTGGGGACCAATAATTCACCCCTCCACTTT